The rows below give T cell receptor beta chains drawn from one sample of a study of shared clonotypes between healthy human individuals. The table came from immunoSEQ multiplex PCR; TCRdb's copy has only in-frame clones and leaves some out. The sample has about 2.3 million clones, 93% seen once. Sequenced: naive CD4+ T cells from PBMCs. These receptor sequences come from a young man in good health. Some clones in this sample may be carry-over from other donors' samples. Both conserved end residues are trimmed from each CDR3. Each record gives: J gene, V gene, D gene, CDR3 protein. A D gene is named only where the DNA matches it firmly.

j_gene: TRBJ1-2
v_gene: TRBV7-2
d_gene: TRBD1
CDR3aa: ASSLRQGAYT

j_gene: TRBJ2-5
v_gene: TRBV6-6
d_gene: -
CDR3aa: ASSYGGREAETQY

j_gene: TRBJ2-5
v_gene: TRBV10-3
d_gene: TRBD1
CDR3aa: AISGQGRQETQY

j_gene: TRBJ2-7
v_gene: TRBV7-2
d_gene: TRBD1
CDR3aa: ASSLVRDSSYEQY

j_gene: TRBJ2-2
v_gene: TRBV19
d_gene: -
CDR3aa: ASSIPRRAAYTGELF

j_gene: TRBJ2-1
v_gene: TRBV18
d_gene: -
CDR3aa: ASSPKNEQF

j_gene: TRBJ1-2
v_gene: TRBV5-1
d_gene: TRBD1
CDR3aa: ASSLATGTSYGYT

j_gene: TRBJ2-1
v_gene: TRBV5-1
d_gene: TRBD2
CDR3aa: ASSPGLARLVGNEQF

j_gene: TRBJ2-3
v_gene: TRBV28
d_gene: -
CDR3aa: ASSTALLGTSTDTQY

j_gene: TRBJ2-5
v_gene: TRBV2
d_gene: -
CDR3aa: ASRPTSSSFGTQY